This record concerns one T cell receptor (beta chain) sequence. Its matching antigen is unknown. Germline and junction disagree at one end, which may indicate a read error. CDR3 length: 13 amino acids. From germline, CDR1 is GTSNPN and CDR2 SVGIG (reference sequence). This record comes from a study of CD8+ T cells in alopecia areata. The overall study: Oral tofacitinib, 5 to 10 mg twice daily, was given in an open-label trial.

Extraction and reverse transcription of RNA yielded cDNA as the sequencing template. The assay was immunoSEQ multiplex PCR, and TCRdb's table has in-frame clones only and misses some. The sample has 55,000 to 70,000 clones; 40% to 50% are singletons. Findings of the study overall: It was lesional scalp, especially alopecia totalis/universalis, that showed higher clonality than normal scalp. Sequencing of scalp samples also captures resident alphabeta T cells of normal skin.

This TCR was recovered from a human donor with alopecia areata. The chain joins TRBV30 to TRBJ2-7; 7 nucleotides agree with TRBD2. The input for sequencing was CD8+ T cells sorted from blood, taken at week 0. The chain's CDR3 is CAWIGRVSYGQYF. In nucleotides, the CDR3 is TGTGCCTGGATTGGGAGGGTCTCCTACGGGCAGTACTTC.